This is a list of T cell receptor beta chains from one sample in a study of blood T cells in healthy people across ages. TCRdb re-derived calls from the 5' RACE reads in MiXCR, one entry per CDR3 protein. The profile shows about 780,000 distinct CDR3 sequences, 35% to 60% of them singletons. The material sequenced was blood. Receptors originate from an elderly man in good health. Both conserved end residues are part of each CDR3. A D gene is named only where the DNA matches it firmly. Not every row has a clone size; where given, it reads once, few, many or a size class.

cdr3_nt,cdr3_aa,d_call,clone_size,v_call,j_call
TGTGCCAGCAGCTTTACGAGCGGGAGGGCCGAGGATACGCAGTATTTT,CASSFTSGRAEDTQYF,TRBD2,few,TRBV7-2,TRBJ2-3
TGTGCCAGCAGATTCCAGGGTTCTGATTCACCCCTCCACTTT,CASRFQGSDSPLHF,-,-,TRBV25-1,TRBJ1-6
TGCGCCAGCAGCTTCGCCGGGACAGGGGTGGAGACCCAGTACTTC,CASSFAGTGVETQYF,TRBD1,few,TRBV5-1,TRBJ2-5
TGTGCCAGCAGGGACGACCCTCGGGAGACCCAGTACTTC,CASRDDPRETQYF,-,-,TRBV6-2/TRBV6-3,TRBJ2-5
TGTGCCAGCAGTTACCTGGCGGGAGAGACCCCAGATACGCAGTATTTT,CASSYLAGETPDTQYF,TRBD2,-,TRBV6-5,TRBJ2-3
TGCAGTGCCTGTCCCGGCGTAGATACGCAGTATTTT,CSACPGVDTQYF,-,few,TRBV20-1,TRBJ2-3
TGTGCCAGCAGCTTTCAGCCCCGGAATCCAGATACGCAGTATTTT,CASSFQPRNPDTQYF,-,once,TRBV13,TRBJ2-3
TGCAGTGCTCGACCCGTCGGGACAGGGGCTGACACTGAAGCTTTCTTT,CSARPVGTGADTEAFF,TRBD1,once,TRBV20-1,TRBJ1-1
TGCGCCAGCAGCGCGACTAGCGGAAGCACAGATACGCAGTATTTT,CASSATSGSTDTQYF,TRBD2,few,TRBV5-1,TRBJ2-3
TGTGCCACTACAGGGGGCTTTACTGAAGCTTTCTTT,CATTGGFTEAFF,TRBD1,few,TRBV10-3,TRBJ1-1
TGCGCCAGCAGACCCCAGGGTAGGGGGGAAGAAAAACTGTTTTTT,CASRPQGRGEEKLFF,-,once,TRBV5-1,TRBJ1-4
TGCAGTGCTAGCACTATAGCGGGAGGAAACCAAGAGACCCAGTACTTC,CSASTIAGGNQETQYF,TRBD2,-,TRBV20-1,TRBJ2-5
TGTGCCGGCAAGCAAATTTGGCAGGGAACCTACGAGCAGTACTTC,CAGKQIWQGTYEQYF,-,-,TRBV6-1,TRBJ2-7
TGTGCCAGCAGCCAATGGACTAGCGGGAGGTTTGAGCAGTTCTTC,CASSQWTSGRFEQFF,TRBD2,-,TRBV3-1,TRBJ2-1
TGTGCCAGCAGCCTCGAGGGTTCAGGGAATTCACCCCTCCACTTT,CASSLEGSGNSPLHF,-,-,TRBV7-2,TRBJ1-6
TGTGCCAGCAGTTTAGTGAGGGACCATACGCAGTATTTT,CASSLVRDHTQYF,-,few,TRBV6-6,TRBJ2-3
TGTGCCATCAGTGGCAGACTAGCGGGAGGGTCAGATACGCAGTATTTT,CAISGRLAGGSDTQYF,TRBD2,-,TRBV10-3,TRBJ2-3
TGTGCCAGCAGCAGGCGGGGGGACAGGGGGAACGAGCAGTACTTC,CASSRRGDRGNEQYF,TRBD1,-,TRBV9,TRBJ2-7
TGCAGTGCTCCTTCGGTAGCGGGAGAGAAGACCCAGTACTTC,CSAPSVAGEKTQYF,TRBD2,-,TRBV20-1,TRBJ2-5
TGTGCCAGCAGTTTGTCGGGGGACCGAGAGACCCAGTACTTC,CASSLSGDRETQYF,-,-,TRBV7-9,TRBJ2-5
TGTGCCATCAGTGAGGGGGCAGGGTCGGGCACTGAAGCTTTCTTT,CAISEGAGSGTEAFF,-,-,TRBV10-3,TRBJ1-1
TGTGCCAGCTCACCGACGCGGACAGAAGAGACCCAGTACTTC,CASSPTRTEETQYF,-,few,TRBV18,TRBJ2-5
TGCAGTGCTAGAGAGAATATTTTCCCGGAGACCCAGTACTTC,CSARENIFPETQYF,-,few,TRBV20-1,TRBJ2-5
TGTGCCACCAGTGACCCCGGGAACACCTACGAGCAGTACTTC,CATSDPGNTYEQYF,-,-,TRBV24-1,TRBJ2-7
TGTGCCAGCAGCCACGCTACCGGGGAGCTGTTTTTT,CASSHATGELFF,-,-,TRBV14,TRBJ2-2
TGTGCCAGCAGCCCGGGACAAAAGTACAATGAGCAGTTCTTC,CASSPGQKYNEQFF,-,many,TRBV12-3/TRBV12-4,TRBJ2-1
TGCAGCGCTGGACTGAATGAGCAGTTCTTC,CSAGLNEQFF,-,-,TRBV29-1,TRBJ2-1
TGTGCCAGCGGCTTGGGGCATAATTCACCCCTCCACTTT,CASGLGHNSPLHF,-,-,TRBV27,TRBJ1-6
TGTGCCAGCACCCCCTCACAGGGGACGACCTACGAGCAGTACTTC,CASTPSQGTTYEQYF,TRBD1,-,TRBV7-2,TRBJ2-7
TGTGCCAGCAGTTTAGAAGGGGAGAGCAATCAGCCCCAGCATTTT,CASSLEGESNQPQHF,-,-,TRBV12-3/TRBV12-4,TRBJ1-5
TGTGCCAGCAGCTTAGCCCGGGACAGTCTACGGACAGATACGCAGTATTTT,CASSLARDSLRTDTQYF,TRBD1,-,TRBV7-8,TRBJ2-3
TGTGCCAGCAGCCAAGAGGTGAGACCGGGACTACTCTCCTACGAGCAGTACTTC,CASSQEVRPGLLSYEQYF,TRBD2,-,TRBV4-2,TRBJ2-7
TGCGCCAGTAAACAGGGTGTGAATGCAAAACTGTTTTTT,CASKQGVNAKLFF,-,-,TRBV5-1,TRBJ1-4
TGTGCCAGCAGCTTTGGGACAGGGATGGCCTACGAGCAGTACTTC,CASSFGTGMAYEQYF,TRBD1,-,TRBV7-2,TRBJ2-7
TGCAGTGCTAGAGACCCGACAGGGGTGGATGAAAAACTGTTTTTT,CSARDPTGVDEKLFF,TRBD1,-,TRBV20-1,TRBJ1-4
TGCGCCAGCAGTGAGTCAAGGGGGACAGGAGATTCACCCCTCCACTTT,CASSESRGTGDSPLHF,TRBD1,-,TRBV10-2,TRBJ1-6
TGCAGCGTTAAAGCTAGCGGGAGTGGGTACGAGCAGTTCTTC,CSVKASGSGYEQFF,TRBD2,once,TRBV29-1,TRBJ2-1
TGTGCCAGCAGCTTAGCTTCGGCGGGATGGGATACGCAGTATTTT,CASSLASAGWDTQYF,-,few,TRBV7-2,TRBJ2-3
TGCGCCAGCAGCCAGGGCGTGGGCGGTAATGAAAAACTGTTTTTT,CASSQGVGGNEKLFF,-,-,TRBV4-1,TRBJ1-4
TGTGCCAGCAGCTTAATATTTAGCCTAACAAACACTGAAGCTTTCTTT,CASSLIFSLTNTEAFF,-,-,TRBV7-2,TRBJ1-1
TGCGCCAGCAGCCGTGCTCCGGTCCGGGTAGGAGATACGCAGTATTTT,CASSRAPVRVGDTQYF,-,-,TRBV4-3,TRBJ2-3
TGTGCCAGCAGCGCCCGCGGGGCGGGAGTATCTTACAATGAGCAGTTCTTC,CASSARGAGVSYNEQFF,TRBD2,few,TRBV9,TRBJ2-1
TGTGCCAGCGGTACTTACAATGAGCAGTTCTTC,CASGTYNEQFF,-,many,TRBV28,TRBJ2-1
TGTGCCAGCAGCCGAACCAGGGGGGCGGGAGGAAAATGCCAAGAGACCCAGTACTTC,CASSRTRGAGGKCQETQYF,-,-,TRBV21-1,TRBJ2-5
TGCAGCGTTGACGGCGGAGCAGATACGCAGTATTTT,CSVDGGADTQYF,-,-,TRBV29-1,TRBJ2-3
TGTGCCAGCAGTTTCGGCATCTATGGCTACACCTTC,CASSFGIYGYTF,-,-,TRBV12-3/TRBV12-4,TRBJ1-2
TGTGCCAGCTCATTCCTCCGGGACAGGGGCACAGATACGCAGTATTTT,CASSFLRDRGTDTQYF,TRBD1,few,TRBV18,TRBJ2-3
TGTGCCACCAAAAATCGCGACCGTTTCAACTATGGCTACACCTTC,CATKNRDRFNYGYTF,-,-,TRBV15,TRBJ1-2
TGCAGCGCCTCTGGGGGGGAACACTATGGCTACACCTTC,CSASGGEHYGYTF,-,-,TRBV29-1,TRBJ1-2
TGTGCCAGCAGCCCCGGTGGAGGGGCCCAAGTAGCCAAAAACATTCAGTACTTC,CASSPGGGAQVAKNIQYF,-,-,TRBV7-9,TRBJ2-4
TGTGCCACCAGCAGAGGCCGGGAGGGGGCCTACAATGAGCAGTTCTTC,CATSRGREGAYNEQFF,TRBD2,many,TRBV15,TRBJ2-1